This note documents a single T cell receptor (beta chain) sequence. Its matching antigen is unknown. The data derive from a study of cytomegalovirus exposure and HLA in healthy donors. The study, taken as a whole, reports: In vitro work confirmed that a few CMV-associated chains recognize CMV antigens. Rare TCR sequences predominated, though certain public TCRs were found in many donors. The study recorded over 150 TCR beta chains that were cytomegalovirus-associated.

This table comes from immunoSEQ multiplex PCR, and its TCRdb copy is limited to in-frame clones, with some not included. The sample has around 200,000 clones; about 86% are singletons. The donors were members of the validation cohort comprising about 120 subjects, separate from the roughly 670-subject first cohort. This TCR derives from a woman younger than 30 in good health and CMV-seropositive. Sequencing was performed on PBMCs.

DNA for the CDR3: TGTGCCAGCAGACAGACCGGGACACAGTACGAGCAGTACTTC. It yields the protein CASRQTGTQYEQYF. V usage is TRBV6-5 and J usage is TRBJ2-7; the D gene is possibly TRBD1 (6 bases). The CDR3 is made up of 14 amino acids. The V end lost 6 bases, the J end lost 4 bases, and 16 bases lay between the germline ends. The germline CDR1 and CDR2 sequences are MNHEY and SVGAGI.